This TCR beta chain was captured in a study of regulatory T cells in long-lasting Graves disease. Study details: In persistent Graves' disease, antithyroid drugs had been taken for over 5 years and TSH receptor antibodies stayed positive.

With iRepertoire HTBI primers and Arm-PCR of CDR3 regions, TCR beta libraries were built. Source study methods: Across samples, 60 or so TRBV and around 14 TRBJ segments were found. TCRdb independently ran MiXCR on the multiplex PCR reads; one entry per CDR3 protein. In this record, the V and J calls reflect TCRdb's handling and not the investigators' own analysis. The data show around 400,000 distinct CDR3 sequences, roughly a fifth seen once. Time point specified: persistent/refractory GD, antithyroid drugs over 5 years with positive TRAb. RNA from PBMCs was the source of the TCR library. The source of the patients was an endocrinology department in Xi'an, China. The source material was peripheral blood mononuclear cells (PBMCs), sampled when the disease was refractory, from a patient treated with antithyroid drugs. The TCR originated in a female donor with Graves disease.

The CDR3 is CASSPGRGANTEAFF. As DNA, the CDR3 is TGTGCCAGCAGCCCCGGCCGGGGGGCAAACACTGAAGCTTTCTTT. V gene TRBV11-2 combines with J gene TRBJ1-1; tentatively, D is TRBD1 (6 bases). Germline V lookup: CDR1 SGHAT, CDR2 FQNNGV. The V end was cut by 5 bases, the J end by 2 bases, with 15 bases between. The CDR3 spans 15 residues.